This T cell receptor beta chain was retrieved from a study of shared clonotypes between healthy human individuals. Study-wide context: CD8 memory received one plate per donor, CD8 naive two, CD4 memory three and CD4 naive three.

Study results and limitations: Naive subsets typically showed greater estimated richness than memory subsets.

The CDR3 length is 15 residues. Looked up from germline, CDR1 is MDHEN and CDR2 is SYDVKM. V lost 2 bases, J lost 0 bases, and 5 bases lay in between. Measured with immunoSEQ multiplex PCR; TCRdb has only the in-frame clones, and not every one. The sample records fewer than 150,000 clones, about 67% being singletons. This clone was found many times. Its antigen is not known. This receptor was taken from a woman in her 30s in good health. The chain carries TRBV28 and TRBJ2-6; no clear D. Input material: memory CD8+ T cells sorted from blood. Subset specified: CD45RO+ cells pooled with CCR7-negative TemRA cells. The CDR3 reads CASSLMDSGANVLTF. CDR3 sequence (DNA): TGTGCCAGCAGTTTAATGGACTCTGGGGCCAACGTCCTGACTTTC.